The rows below give T cell receptor beta chains drawn from one sample of a study of T cells in Graves' hyperthyroidism and ophthalmopathy. TCRdb re-called the multiplex PCR reads with MiXCR, one entry per CDR3 protein. The sample consists of about 610,000 distinct CDR3 sequences, about 15% of them appearing once. Material for sequencing was blood. The receptor source for this set is a woman between 40 and 55 years old with Graves' ophthalmopathy. CDR3s include the opening cysteine and the closing phenylalanine or tryptophan. Each record gives: J gene, V gene, CDR3 length, CDR3 protein.

TRBJ1-1	TRBV27	13	CASTETGAAEAFF
TRBJ1-5	TRBV12-3/TRBV12-4	15	CASSSQGLSNQPQHF
TRBJ2-5	TRBV27	15	CATSVWGGPQETQYF
TRBJ2-7	TRBV28	15	CASSSGLAVIYEQYF
TRBJ1-2	TRBV6-5	16	CASKIGSGQENYGYTF
TRBJ1-2	TRBV12-3/TRBV12-4	13	CASSPRTSYGYTF
TRBJ2-4	TRBV6-5	14	CASSFRPDRDIQYF
TRBJ2-2	TRBV12-5	18	CASAHPARAPQGTGELFF
TRBJ1-1	TRBV2	14	CASSGQGMNTEAFF
TRBJ2-3	TRBV6-2/TRBV6-3	16	CASSLVAGVSTDTQYF
TRBJ2-7	TRBV6-2/TRBV6-3	17	CASSYGANEGGSYEQYF
TRBJ1-1	TRBV27	15	CASRLKPQGYTEAFF
TRBJ2-2	TRBV19	15	CASAPGTVNTGELFF
TRBJ2-7	TRBV27	13	CASSLGEGTEQYF
TRBJ1-2	TRBV30	13	CAWSVVAGDGYTF
TRBJ2-3	TRBV2	17	CASRDYATSVVTDTQYF
TRBJ2-7	TRBV10-3	17	CAISSGTGGLSSYEQYF
TRBJ1-1	TRBV12-3/TRBV12-4	12	CASTKFNTEAFF
TRBJ2-7	TRBV29-1	13	CSVEEDEVSEQYF
TRBJ2-2	TRBV4-2	14	CAFRRAGVSGELFF
TRBJ1-1	TRBV27	16	CASTPRSSAGNTEAFF
TRBJ1-5	TRBV4-1	16	CASSQSDGQGSQPQHF
TRBJ1-2	TRBV30	13	CAWGRLSIYGYTF
TRBJ1-1	TRBV15	17	CATSRSAGGRLNTEAFF
TRBJ2-7	TRBV27	15	CASSMGWSGSYEQYF
TRBJ2-5	TRBV3-1	14	CASSQSSGSETQYF
TRBJ2-7	TRBV6-5	14	CASSTRGGAYEQYF
TRBJ1-5	TRBV12-3/TRBV12-4	13	CASSLAEGQPQHF
TRBJ2-2	TRBV14	13	CASSQVRAGELFF
TRBJ1-2	TRBV6-5	12	CASSSTVYGYTF
TRBJ2-6	TRBV29-1	16	CSAGGTLHSGANVLTF
TRBJ1-2	TRBV20-1	15	CSASPRTVSNYGYTF
TRBJ2-4	TRBV12-5	18	CASGSPAQREGVKNIQYF
TRBJ2-5	TRBV7-2	18	CASSLGPSGRARGETQYF
TRBJ1-5	TRBV19	14	CASSIARVNQPQHF
TRBJ2-7	TRBV7-2	14	CASSFGQGAHEQYF
TRBJ2-5	TRBV20-1	13	CSAVGENQETQYF
TRBJ1-1	TRBV11-2	15	CASRIGVGEDTEAFF
TRBJ2-5	TRBV7-9	14	CASSGRGEGETQYF
TRBJ1-1	TRBV6-1	15	CASNEGGWGNTEAFF
TRBJ1-1	TRBV7-3	13	CASSLSGVTEAFF